In its sample, the clone carrying this T cell receptor beta chain was seen many times. Unique molecular identifiers featured in how the TCRbeta library was prepared. TCRdb re-called the PCR reads with MiXCR, one entry per CDR3 protein. This sample yields approximately 350,000 distinct CDR3 sequences, of which more than 10% are seen a single time; around 4.1% belongs to the top ten. Trimming removed 0 bases from V and 6 bases from J, with 6 bases in between. This CDR3 region has 12 residues. The germline gives CDR1 SGHRS, CDR2 YFSETQ. This specimen belongs to a study of T-cell reconstitution after alpha-beta-depleted transplantation in children.

The TCR sequence derives from a human donor who donated a stem cell graft to a child with Fanconi anemia. This material consisted of PBMCs, taken from the stem cell graft. The chain is built from TRBV5-1 and TRBJ1-1; no clear D gene. CDR3 in amino acids: CASSLEGPEAFF. The CDR3 bases are TGCGCCAGCAGCTTGGAGGGTCCTGAAGCTTTCTTT.